This T cell receptor beta chain emerged from a study of blood T cell repertoires in COVID-19. Study details: T cells, B-cell-depleted T cells, or PBMCs supplied cDNA or gDNA.

CDR3 length equals 14 residues. Looked up from germline, CDR1 is MGHRA and CDR2 is YSYEKL. The V and J ends lost 4 bases and 5 bases respectively, with 13 bases between them. Authors' methods: Cell counts per sample came from amplifying reference gene primers. Data came from immunoSEQ multiplex PCR; TCRdb stores just in-frame clones and leaves some out. Clone size and V and J calls were adopted from that table, with D and trimming inferred from the DNA. Of about 270,000 clones in the sample, around nine tenths were seen once. The rearrangement uses TRBV4-1 and TRBJ2-3, with D maybe TRBD2 (6 bases). The sequence was obtained from a man between 35 and 55 years old with active or convalescent COVID-19. Sequencing was done on a sample of peripheral blood. CDR3 nucleotides: TGCGCCAGCAGCCTTGGGACTGCCCGAGATACGCAGTATTTT. The encoded protein is CASSLGTARDTQYF.